The entry below describes one TCR beta chain. What it binds is unknown. The CDR3 extends over 15 amino acids. Germline CDR1 is SGHVS and CDR2 is FNYEAQ. V was clipped by 0 bases and J by 4 bases; unmatched bases: 2. The table came from immunoSEQ multiplex PCR; TCRdb's copy has only in-frame clones and leaves some out. The sample yields over a million clones, 98% seen once. The data belong to a study of shared clonotypes between healthy human individuals. Study overall: CD4 naive and memory got three plates each, CD8 naive two, CD8 memory one. General observations from the study: Rarefaction exposed incomplete sorted-subset sequencing despite large depth.

The receptor was isolated from a man aged 25 to 40 in good health. Specimen: naive CD4+ T cells sorted from blood. As to subset: CD45RA+ positively selected. The genes are TRBV7-6 and TRBJ1-4; 7 bases match TRBD1. CDR3 nucleotide sequence: TGTGCCAGCAGCTTAGCGACAGGGAGTAATGAAAAACTGTTTTTT. This sequence encodes CASSLATGSNEKLFF.